This is a list of T cell receptor beta chains from one sample in a study of cytomegalovirus exposure and HLA in healthy donors. TCRdb's copy holds only in-frame clones and misses some; the assay was immunoSEQ multiplex PCR. The table records some 190,000 clones, around 80% of them present only once. The sample comprised PBMCs. The receptors shown here come from a man between 18 and 29 years old in good health and CMV-seronegative. CDR3s include the opening cysteine and the closing phenylalanine or tryptophan. D genes are given only for firm matches. The listing skips clone size in some rows; elsewhere it reads once, few, many or a size class.

size,J,V,D,DNA,CDR3
-,TRBJ2-4,TRBV28,-,TGTGCCAGCAGTTTGGGGACATATGGCATTCAGTACTTC,CASSLGTYGIQYF
-,TRBJ2-7,TRBV21-1,-,TGTGCCAGCAGCAGATATAACAGGGGGGGTGGCTCCTACGAGCAGTACTTC,CASSRYNRGGGSYEQYF
-,TRBJ2-1,TRBV6-5,-,TGTGCCAGCAGTCAACGTGACAGCCACAATGAGCAGTTCTTC,CASSQRDSHNEQFF
-,TRBJ2-7,TRBV25-1,TRBD1,TGTGCCACCCAGGGACAGGGTTACCACGAGCAGTACTTC,CATQGQGYHEQYF
-,TRBJ1-4,TRBV7-2,TRBD1,TGTGCCAGCAGCTGGACAGGGTCGGAGGGGGAAAAACTGTTTTTT,CASSWTGSEGEKLFF
-,TRBJ2-1,TRBV6-1,-,TGTGCCAGCAGTGAAAGGACAAACTTATACAATGAGCAGTTCTTC,CASSERTNLYNEQFF
once,TRBJ2-3,TRBV30,TRBD1,TGTGCCTGGAGCCCAGGGACAGCCACAGATACGCAGTATTTT,CAWSPGTATDTQYF
once,TRBJ2-2,TRBV6-5,TRBD1,TGTGCCAGCGGCTCGGGACAGGGGAACACCGGGGAGCTGTTTTTT,CASGSGQGNTGELFF
-,TRBJ1-1,TRBV4-3,-,TGCGCCAGCAGCCAACGGCAACATACAGTGAACACTGAAGCTTTCTTT,CASSQRQHTVNTEAFF
-,TRBJ2-5,TRBV6-6,TRBD2,TGTGCCAGCAGGGGGGGGCTAGCGGGGGGAAAAGAGACCCAGTACTTC,CASRGGLAGGKETQYF
-,TRBJ2-5,TRBV5-1,TRBD1,TGCGCCAGCAGCTTAAAGACAGGGCCAGAGACCCAGTACTTC,CASSLKTGPETQYF
-,TRBJ2-2,TRBV5-6,TRBD1,TGTGCCAGCAGTTCGACGAGGGGGCGTTCCGGGGAGCTGTTTTTT,CASSSTRGRSGELFF
-,TRBJ1-1,TRBV5-1,-,TGCGCCAGCAGCTTGGATGACAGATACACTGAAGCTTTCTTT,CASSLDDRYTEAFF
-,TRBJ2-7,TRBV27,-,TGTGCCAGCAGTTTTGGAGGGAGCTACGAGCAGTACTTC,CASSFGGSYEQYF
-,TRBJ2-1,TRBV19,-,TGTGCCAGTAGTCGGCAGGAGAGGGTCAAAACCCTCAATGAGCAGTTCTTC,CASSRQERVKTLNEQFF
-,TRBJ1-1,TRBV5-1,TRBD1,TGCGCCAGCAGCGCCGGGACAGGGAACACTGAAGCTTTCTTT,CASSAGTGNTEAFF
-,TRBJ1-5,TRBV2,TRBD1,TGTGCCAGCAGAGACAGGGTGGAGGGAGGGCCCCAGCATTTT,CASRDRVEGGPQHF
-,TRBJ2-6,TRBV15,-,TGTGCCACCAGCAAAGCGATGGGTTCTGGGGCCAACGTCCTGACTTTC,CATSKAMGSGANVLTF
-,TRBJ1-1,TRBV5-6,-,TGTGCCAGCAGCTTGTTCAGGGGCCCAAACACTGAAGCTTTCTTT,CASSLFRGPNTEAFF
once,TRBJ1-4,TRBV5-4,-,TGTGCCAGCAGCCTGCAGGGCACCGATGAAAAACTGTTTTTT,CASSLQGTDEKLFF
-,TRBJ2-5,TRBV14,TRBD1,TGTGCCAGCAGCCTTACACAGGGGGCGACCCAGTACTTC,CASSLTQGATQYF
-,TRBJ2-7,TRBV6-1,-,TGTGCCAGCAGTGCAGTCAGGGTACAGCAGTACTTC,CASSAVRVQQYF
-,TRBJ1-6,TRBV6-5,TRBD1,TGTGCCAGCAGTAGACAGGGTTATACTTCACCCCTCCACTTT,CASSRQGYTSPLHF
-,TRBJ1-4,TRBV7-9,TRBD1,TGTTCCAGCAGCCCACGGACAGGGGATAGAGATAATGAAAAACTGTTTTTT,CSSSPRTGDRDNEKLFF
-,TRBJ2-7,TRBV15,-,TGTGCCACCAGCAGAGAAGCACGGAGGTACGAGCAGTACTTC,CATSREARRYEQYF
-,TRBJ2-3,TRBV29-1,-,TGCAGCGTTGAAGATGGGGCGCCTGGGGCCACGCAGTATTTT,CSVEDGAPGATQYF
-,TRBJ1-1,TRBV9,-,TGTGCCAGCAGCACGGGCGGGGGTAACACTGAAGCTTTCTTT,CASSTGGGNTEAFF